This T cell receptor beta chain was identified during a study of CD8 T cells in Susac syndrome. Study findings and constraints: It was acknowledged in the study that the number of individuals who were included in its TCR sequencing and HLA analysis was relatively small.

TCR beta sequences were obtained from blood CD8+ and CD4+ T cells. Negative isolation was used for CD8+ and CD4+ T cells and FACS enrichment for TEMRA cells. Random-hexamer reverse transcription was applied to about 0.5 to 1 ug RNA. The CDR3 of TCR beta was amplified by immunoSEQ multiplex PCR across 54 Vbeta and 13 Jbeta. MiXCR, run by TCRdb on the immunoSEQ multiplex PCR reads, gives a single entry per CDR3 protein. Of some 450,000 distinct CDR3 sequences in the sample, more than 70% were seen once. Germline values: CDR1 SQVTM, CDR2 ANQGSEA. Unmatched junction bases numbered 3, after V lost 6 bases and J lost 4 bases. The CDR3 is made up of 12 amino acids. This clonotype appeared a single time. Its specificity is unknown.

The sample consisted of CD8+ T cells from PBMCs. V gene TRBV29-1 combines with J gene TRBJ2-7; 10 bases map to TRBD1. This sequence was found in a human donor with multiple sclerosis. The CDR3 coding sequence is TGCAGCGTGCGGACAGGGGGTTACGAGCAGTACTTC. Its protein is CSVRTGGYEQYF.